The clone carrying this TCR beta chain was picked up one time. This specimen belongs to a study of blood T cell repertoires in COVID-19. Study at large: The United States, Italy and Spain provided the acute and convalescent COVID-19 samples. From T cells, B-cell-depleted T cells, or PBMCs came the material, which was cDNA or gDNA.

The CDR3 runs 13 residues. Trimming left V 3 bases short and J 7 bases short, with 13 bases between. Per germline, CDR1 KGHSH and CDR2 LQKENI. This table comes from immunoSEQ multiplex PCR, and its TCRdb copy is limited to in-frame clones, with some not included. The table lists tens of thousands of clones, 90% of them singletons, with about 5% in the top ten. This TCR was sampled from a man aged 50 to 60 with acute or convalescent COVID-19. The chain carries TRBV18 and TRBJ2-7, with a weak D call TRBD2 (5 bases). Sequenced material: peripheral blood. CDR3 sequence reads: CASSPLATGEQYF. The CDR3 coding sequence is TGTGCCAGCTCACCGCTCGCTACGGGGGAGCAGTACTTC. Supplemented by reference TRBV18 and TRBJ2-7, the full variable domain reads NAGVMQNPRHLVRRRGQEARLRCSPMKGHSHVYWYRQLPEEGLKFMVYLQKENIIDESGMPKERFSAEFPKEGPSILRIQQVVRGDSAAYFCASSPLATGEQYFGPGTRLTVT.